This T cell receptor (beta chain) was sequenced for a study of regulatory T cells in long-lasting Graves disease. Time point: newly diagnosed GD, antithyroid drugs for less than 3 months. The TCR library was prepared using RNA isolated from PBMCs. Peripheral blood, nine milliliters of it, was drawn into EDTA tubes. HTBI primers from iRepertoire and Arm-PCR of CDR3 regions yielded the TCR beta libraries. TCRdb re-called the multiplex PCR reads through MiXCR, storing one row per CDR3 protein. The sample shows roughly 440,000 distinct CDR3 sequences, about 15% of them seen only once. Points from the study as a whole: It was in persistent disease that TRBV28, TRBJ1-2 and TRBJ2-5 were favored.

This clonotype has only a few counts. What it binds is unknown. Germline-derived CDR1 and CDR2 are MDHEN and SYDVKM. The CDR3 is 17 residues long. The ends were cut back, 4 bases at V and 4 bases at J, with 20 bases in the middle. The data were also submitted as part of a second study, on T cells in Graves' hyperthyroidism and ophthalmopathy. This second report adds: Patients showing uncontrolled infection, other autoimmune disease, pregnancy or lactation were ineligible. Clinical symptoms, serum thyroxine and TRAb, thyroid ultrasound and orbital computed tomography were used for the diagnoses.

The rearrangement uses TRBV28 and TRBJ2-1; a possible D gene is TRBD2 (7 bases). This receptor was obtained from a woman aged 18-29 years with Graves disease. This specimen consisted of peripheral blood mononuclear cells (PBMCs), obtained at new diagnosis, from a patient treated with antithyroid drugs. The CDR3 region is CASSSGLGGNSYNEQFF. CDR3 DNA sequence: TGTGCCAGCAGTTCCGGACTAGGGGGAAACTCATACAATGAGCAGTTCTTC.